This TCR beta chain was sequenced for a study of blood T cell repertoires in COVID-19. Overall study context: Sources were T cells, B-cell-depleted T cells, or PBMCs; the material itself was cDNA or gDNA.

As processed by the authors: The authors estimated nucleated cell counts from reference gene primer amplification. Assay used: immunoSEQ multiplex PCR; TCRdb lists only in-frame clones, some missing. V, J and clone size are taken as reported in that table, and D and trimming were inferred from the DNA itself. The table lists 390,000 or so clones, nearly 90% of them singletons. The V and J ends lost 1 base and 6 bases, in that order; junction bases with no gene match: 6. Germline CDR1 reads MNHEY; CDR2 reads SVGAGI. The CDR3 length is 14 residues. The chain is built from TRBV6-5 and TRBJ2-7, with 7 bases that match TRBD2. Source material: peripheral blood. The sequence derives from a man aged 18 to 29 with active or convalescent COVID-19. The CDR3 DNA is TGTGCCAGCAGTTACTTACGGGAGGCGAGCGAGCAGTACTTC. As protein: CASSYLREASEQYF.